These 10 T cell receptor beta chains were sequenced from one sample in a study of blood T cell repertoires in COVID-19. Here immunoSEQ multiplex PCR was the method, and the copy in TCRdb shows in-frame clones only, minus some. This repertoire shows about 50,000 clones, about 83% found once; its top ten account for approximately 2%. The specimen was peripheral blood. The receptors originated from a woman aged 60 to 75 with acute or convalescent COVID-19.

The chain links TRBV3-1 (or the pseudogene TRBV3-2) to TRBJ1-1, with TRBD1 as a possible D gene (5 bases). Germline CDR1 LGHDT, CDR2 YNNKEL (reference sequence). This CDR3 spans 15 amino acids. V lost 1 base to trimming and J lost 1 base, with 10 bases between them. In DNA, the CDR3 is TGTGCCAGCAGCCAAGCTTCAGGGCGGAACACTGAAGCTTTCTTT. Translated: CASSQASGRNTEAFF.

A single count supports this clone. The chain is built from TRBV3-1 (or the pseudogene TRBV3-2) and TRBJ1-2; TRBD1 matches at 7 bases. The J segment lost 7 bases and the V segment lost 0 bases, leaving 5 bases of the junction unmatched. The CDR3 is 14 residues long. CDR1 and CDR2 (germline): LGHDT, YNNKEL (reference sequence). CDR3 DNA: TGTGCCAGCAGCCAAGATGCAGGGGGAAGTGGCTACACCTTC. Its translation is CASSQDAGGSGYTF.

V usage is TRBV6-1 and J usage is TRBJ1-1, with D hard to call. The CDR3 consists of 11 residues. V was trimmed by 1 base and J by 11 bases, leaving 8 bases between them. Germline V gives CDR1 MNHNS, CDR2 SASEGT. The chain's CDR3 is CASSEGLAAFF. The CDR3 DNA reads as TGTGCCAGCAGTGAAGGGTTAGCGGCTTTCTTT.

The V gene is TRBV19, the J gene TRBJ1-4; 8 positions match TRBD1. V was pared by 6 bases and J by 7 bases, with 10 bases of the junction left unmatched. The CDR3 sequence is 15 residues long. The germline V gene encodes CDR1 LNHDA and CDR2 SQIVND (reference sequence). The chain's CDR3 is CASRKSRGLTEKLFF. CDR3 bases: TGTGCCAGTAGGAAGTCCAGGGGGCTCACTGAAAAACTGTTTTTT.

The CDR3 spells CASSLGIQGDYGYEQYF. DNA of the CDR3: TGTGCCAGCAGCTTGGGGATACAGGGGGACTACGGGTACGAGCAGTACTTC. The chain joins TRBV5-6 to TRBJ2-7; possible D gene TRBD1, 8 bases. Trimming stripped 0 bases from V and 4 bases from J, with 20 bases between. CDR1 and CDR2 (germline): SGHDT, YYEEEE. The CDR3 covers 17 residues.

CDR3 loop: CASSPPEGRRGYTF. The CDR3 bases are TGTGCCAGCAGCCCTCCAGAGGGCCGGAGGGGCTACACCTTC. This rearrangement joins TRBV11-2 to TRBJ1-2; D gene uncertain. The CDR3 is 14 residues long. The V end was cut by 5 bases, the J end by 8 bases, with 18 bases between. Germline V lookup: CDR1 SGHAT, CDR2 FQNNGV. The full variable domain, with the rest looked up from reference TRBV11-2 and TRBJ1-2, is EAGVAQSPRYKIIEKRQSVAFWCNPISGHATLYWYQQILGQGPKLLIQFQNNGVVDDSQLPKDRFSAERLKGVDSTLKIQPAKLEDSAVYLCASSPPEGRRGYTFGSGTRLTVV.

The chain has TRBV7-9 and TRBJ2-3, with 10 bases identical to TRBD2. Germline CDR1 is SEHNR and CDR2 is FQNEAQ (reference sequence). Unmatched junction bases numbered 5, after V lost 3 bases and J lost 8 bases. The CDR3 loop spans 14 amino acids. The chain's CDR3 is CASSLSSGGGTQYF. CDR3 coding DNA: TGTGCCAGCAGCTTGAGCAGCGGGGGGGGTACGCAGTATTTT.

The chain links TRBV2 to TRBJ2-2; 8 bases agree with TRBD1. Germline assignment: CDR1 SNHLY and CDR2 FYNNEI. The ends lost 7 bases at V and 0 bases at J; junction bases unmatched: 4. The CDR3 totals 15 residues. Here the CDR3 DNA reads TGTGCCAGCACCCGGACAGGGACGAACACCGGGGAGCTGTTTTTT. This translates into CASTRTGTNTGELFF.

V and J are TRBV29-1 and TRBJ1-2, with TRBD1 as a possible D gene (6 bases). Trimming removed 0 bases at V and 3 bases at J, with 14 bases between. Germline V gene sequence: CDR1 SQVTM, CDR2 ANQGSEA. The CDR3 is 15 amino acids. CDR3 bases: TGCAGCGTTGAAGATAGGGGGATACGCTACTATGGCTACACCTTC. Translating gives CSVEDRGIRYYGYTF.

The genes are TRBV28 and TRBJ1-1; no clear D. Per germline, CDR1 MDHEN and CDR2 SYDVKM. CDR3 length equals 15 residues. The germline V and J ends were trimmed by 3 bases and 2 bases, with 13 bases remaining between them. CDR3 in amino acids: CASSFEVRTNTEAFF. The DNA of the CDR3 is TGTGCCAGCAGTTTTGAAGTCAGAACAAACACTGAAGCTTTCTTT.